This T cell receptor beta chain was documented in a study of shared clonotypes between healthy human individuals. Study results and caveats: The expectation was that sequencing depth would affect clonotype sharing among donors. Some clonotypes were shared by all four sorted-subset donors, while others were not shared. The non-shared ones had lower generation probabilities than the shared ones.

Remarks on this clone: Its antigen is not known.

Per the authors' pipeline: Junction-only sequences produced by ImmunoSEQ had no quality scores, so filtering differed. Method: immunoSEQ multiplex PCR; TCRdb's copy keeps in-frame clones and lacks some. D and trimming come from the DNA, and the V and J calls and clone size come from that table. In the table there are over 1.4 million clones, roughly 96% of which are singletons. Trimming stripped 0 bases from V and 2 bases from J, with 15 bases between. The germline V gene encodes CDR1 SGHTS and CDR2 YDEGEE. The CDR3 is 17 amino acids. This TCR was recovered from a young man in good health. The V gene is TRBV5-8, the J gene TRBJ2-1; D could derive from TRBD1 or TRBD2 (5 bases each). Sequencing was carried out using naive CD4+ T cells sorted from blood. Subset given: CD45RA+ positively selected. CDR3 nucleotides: TGTGCCAGCAGCTTGGGGCTAGTAGGGACCCCCTACAATGAGCAGTTCTTC. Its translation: CASSLGLVGTPYNEQFF.